Listed below are T cell receptor beta chains from one sample, sequenced in a study of shared clonotypes between healthy human individuals. Only in-frame clones appear in the TCRdb table, and some are missing; sequencing was by immunoSEQ multiplex PCR. The repertoire holds 2 million to 2.5 million clones, with approximately 95% as singletons. Sequences were obtained from naive CD4+ T cells from PBMCs. All receptors come from a man younger than 35 in good health. Some clones in this sample may be carry-over from other donors' samples. Each CDR3 is given with its conserved first and last residue. A D gene is named only where the DNA matches it firmly. Where a row states a size, it is once, few, many or the class of an expanded clone; other rows omit it.

V: TRBV7-9; length: 15; J: TRBJ2-1; size: -; D: TRBD1; DNA: TGTGCCAGCAGCCGACAAAGGGACAGCTACAATGAGCAGTTCTTC; CDR3: CASSRQRDSYNEQFF
V: TRBV28; length: 13; J: TRBJ2-5; size: -; D: TRBD2; DNA: TGTGCCAGCAGCAAGGGGCGGGAGGAGACCCAGTACTTC; CDR3: CASSKGREETQYF
V: TRBV6-1; length: 15; J: TRBJ1-4; size: -; D: -; DNA: TGTGCCAGCAGTGAAGCCGGGCAGGTTAATGAAAAACTGTTTTTT; CDR3: CASSEAGQVNEKLFF
V: TRBV18; length: 12; J: TRBJ1-1; size: few; D: -; DNA: TGTGCCAGCTCACGAGGACAGATTGAAGCTTTCTTT; CDR3: CASSRGQIEAFF
V: TRBV5-1; length: 14; J: TRBJ1-5; size: -; D: -; DNA: TGCGCCAGCAGCTTGGATTCGGGTTATCAGCCCCAGCATTTT; CDR3: CASSLDSGYQPQHF
V: TRBV7-9; length: 15; J: TRBJ2-7; size: once; D: TRBD1; DNA: TGTGCCAGCCGTCCTCATGGACAGGGTGCGTACGAGCAGTACTTC; CDR3: CASRPHGQGAYEQYF
V: TRBV6-1; length: 15; J: TRBJ2-5; size: -; D: TRBD2; DNA: TGTGCCAGCAGTGAAGGGGGGACTAGACAAGAGACCCAGTACTTC; CDR3: CASSEGGTRQETQYF
V: TRBV20-1; length: 11; J: TRBJ2-5; size: -; D: -; DNA: TGCAGTGCGGTGGCGAGCGAGACCCAGTACTTC; CDR3: CSAVASETQYF
V: TRBV7-2; length: 15; J: TRBJ2-4; size: -; D: -; DNA: TGTGCCAGCAGCTCCTCCTGGTGGGCCATCCCCCTTCAGTACTTC; CDR3: CASSSSWWAIPLQYF
V: TRBV18; length: 15; J: TRBJ2-3; size: -; D: -; DNA: TGTGCCAGCTCACCACTCTATCAAAACACAGATACGCAGTATTTT; CDR3: CASSPLYQNTDTQYF